A single sample gave rise to the 3 T cell receptor beta chains below, sequenced in a study of shared T cell receptors in the human thymus. Only in-frame clones appear in the TCRdb table, and some are missing; sequencing was by immunoSEQ multiplex PCR. Of about 660,000 clones listed, over 75% are singletons. These data also formed part of another study, on human thymus T cells.

Input material: thymocytes. The receptors here all came from a boy under two years old with a congenital heart defect.

The J gene is TRBJ2-7, the V gene TRBV7-8; perhaps TRBD2 as D (5 bases). V lost 5 bases, J lost 7 bases, and 15 bases lay in between. The CDR3 loop spans 13 amino acids. Germline V CDR1 and CDR2: SGHVS, FQNEAQ. The CDR3 DNA sequence: TGTGCCAGCAGCCCACGAGATGGGGAGGAGCAGTACTTC. Translating gives CASSPRDGEEQYF.

J is TRBJ2-4 and V is TRBV6-1, with a possible D match to TRBD2 (5 bases). This CDR3 contains 16 residues. CDR1 MNHNS and CDR2 SASEGT come from the germline V gene. V was clipped by 4 bases and J by 0 bases, with 13 bases between them. The CDR3 sequence: CASSVRTGVAKNIQYF. The CDR3 coding sequence is TGTGCCAGCAGTGTAAGAACCGGGGTAGCCAAAAACATTCAGTACTTC.

This clone was seen just once. This rearrangement joins TRBV18 to TRBJ1-2; 8 bases line up with TRBD1. Trimming cost V 3 bases and J 4 bases; bases outside gene matches: 7. This CDR3 comprises 15 residues. Germline V CDR1 and CDR2: KGHSH, LQKENI. CDR3 amino acids: CASSPRDRPSYGYTF. The CDR3 DNA sequence: TGTGCCAGCTCACCGAGGGACAGGCCAAGCTATGGCTACACCTTC.